This T cell receptor beta chain was profiled in a study of blood T cell repertoires in COVID-19. Study details: The United States, Italy and Spain supplied acute and convalescent COVID-19 samples. From T cells, B-cell-depleted T cells, or PBMCs came the material, which was cDNA or gDNA.

As handled by the study authors: Scientists estimated how many nucleated cells there were by amplifying reference gene primers. Assay used: immunoSEQ multiplex PCR; TCRdb lists only in-frame clones, some missing. For V, J and clone size, that table is used; D and trimming come from the DNA. The repertoire holds some 190,000 clones, with roughly 88% as singletons. This CDR3 has 11 residues. With 5 bases removed from V and 5 bases from J, the gap between germline ends came to 4 bases. The germline gives CDR1 KGHSH, CDR2 LQKENI. This chain connects TRBV18 to TRBJ2-1; D remains ambiguous. Material for sequencing was peripheral blood. The receptor's source is a human donor with active or convalescent COVID-19. The donor label of this sample is uncertain. For the CDR3, the DNA is TGTGCCAGCTCAACTAACAATGAGCAGTTCTTC. It specifies CASSTNNEQFF.